A selection of T cell receptor beta chains follows, all from one sample in a study of T-cell reconstitution after alpha-beta-depleted transplantation in children. TCRdb used MiXCR to reprocess the PCR reads, holding one entry per CDR3 protein. The repertoire holds approximately 430,000 distinct CDR3 sequences, with 15% to 20% as singletons. The input for sequencing was PBMCs, mostly from graft donor cells, taken 360 days after TCRalphabeta/CD19-depleted stem cell transplant. Receptors were obtained from a boy under two years old who had a stem cell transplant for Wiskott-Aldrich syndrome, so the T cells may come from the graft donor. Each CDR3 is given with its conserved first and last residue. The D gene is left open where the match is weak. The listing skips clone size in some rows; elsewhere it reads once, few, many or a size class.

14 TRBJ2-1 NA TRBD2 TRBV5-1 CASSIAGPLNEQFF TGCGCCAGCAGCATAGCGGGACCCTTGAATGAGCAGTTCTTC
14 TRBJ2-7 few NA TRBV4-3 CASSQGVKGYEQYF TGCGCCAGCAGCCAAGGAGTGAAGGGCTACGAGCAGTACTTC
14 TRBJ2-5 NA NA TRBV12-3/TRBV12-4 CASSLRSTQETQYF TGTGCCAGCAGTTTAAGGTCAACCCAAGAGACCCAGTACTTC
15 TRBJ1-1 few NA TRBV9 CASSVVPAGNTEAFF TGTGCCAGCAGCGTAGTCCCTGCAGGGAACACTGAAGCTTTCTTT
17 TRBJ1-6 few NA TRBV6-5 CASSYGTERGYNSPLHF TGTGCCAGCAGTTACGGGACCGAAAGAGGCTATAATTCACCCCTCCACTTT
16 TRBJ2-5 NA TRBD2 TRBV4-2 CASSQLAGVLGETQYF TGTGCCAGCAGCCAGCTAGCGGGGGTTCTCGGCGAGACCCAGTACTTC
15 TRBJ2-4 few TRBD1 TRBV6-5 CASSYRQGSGNIQYF TGTGCCAGCAGTTACCGACAGGGCTCCGGAAACATTCAGTACTTC
11 TRBJ1-4 NA NA TRBV20-1 CSAYGRKKLFF TGCAGTGCTTACGGTCGGAAGAAACTGTTTTTT
15 TRBJ1-2 few TRBD1 TRBV12-3/TRBV12-4 CASSLRQGATYGYTF TGTGCCAGCAGTCTCCGACAGGGGGCAACCTATGGCTACACCTTC
17 TRBJ2-1 NA NA TRBV4-2 CASSQDRLRGAYNEQFF TGTGCCAGCAGCCAAGATCGTTTGCGGGGCGCTTACAATGAGCAGTTCTTC
17 TRBJ2-1 NA NA TRBV20-1 CSARVKRGASSYNEQFF TGCAGTGCTAGAGTTAAACGGGGTGCTAGCTCCTACAATGAGCAGTTCTTC
16 TRBJ1-2 many NA TRBV6-2/TRBV6-3 CASSSIPEGRVSGYTF TGTGCCAGCAGTTCCATCCCGGAAGGGCGTGTGAGTGGCTACACCTTC
15 TRBJ2-7 few TRBD2 TRBV7-9 CASSLTGLAGYEQYF TGTGCCAGCAGCTTAACAGGACTAGCGGGGTACGAGCAGTACTTC
15 TRBJ2-3 few NA TRBV7-2 CASSLDGLAPDTQYF TGTGCCAGCAGCTTAGATGGTCTTGCGCCGGATACGCAGTATTTT
17 TRBJ2-3 few TRBD2 TRBV7-9 CASSHPGTSGSADTQYF TGTGCCAGCAGCCATCCCGGGACTAGCGGGAGCGCAGATACGCAGTATTTT
15 TRBJ2-6 NA TRBD2 TRBV10-2 CASRGGGTGANVLTF TGCGCCAGCAGGGGGGGGGGTACTGGGGCCAACGTCCTGACTTTC
13 TRBJ2-5 many NA TRBV29-1 CSVEVGGQETQYF TGCAGCGTTGAGGTGGGAGGACAAGAGACCCAGTACTTC
16 TRBJ2-3 NA TRBD2 TRBV2 CASRQEIAGGTDTQYF TGTGCCAGCAGACAAGAAATAGCGGGAGGGACAGATACGCAGTATTTT
15 TRBJ2-1 NA NA TRBV20-1 CSARDLGILRDEQFF TGCAGTGCTAGAGATCTGGGGATATTGCGCGATGAGCAGTTCTTC
16 TRBJ2-3 NA NA TRBV20-1 CSASGAPWEGTDTQYF TGCAGTGCTAGCGGAGCTCCCTGGGAGGGCACAGATACGCAGTATTTT
14 TRBJ2-5 few NA TRBV5-1 CASSPRTIQETQYF TGCGCCAGCAGCCCCCGGACAATTCAAGAGACCCAGTACTTC
13 TRBJ2-1 NA NA TRBV28 CASRITSRNEQFF TGTGCCAGCAGAATTACTAGTCGCAATGAGCAGTTCTTC
15 TRBJ2-3 NA NA TRBV5-1 CASSMSRQGTDTQYF TGCGCCAGCAGCATGAGCCGACAGGGCACAGATACGCAGTATTTT
15 TRBJ1-4 NA NA TRBV5-1 CASPRRGSTNEKLFF TGCGCCAGTCCCAGGAGGGGATCAACTAATGAAAAACTGTTTTTT
14 TRBJ1-1 few NA TRBV12-3/TRBV12-4 CASSTSRGYTEAFF TGTGCCAGCAGTACTTCCAGGGGTTACACTGAAGCTTTCTTT
16 TRBJ2-2 NA TRBD2 TRBV19 CASSVTGTSVTGELFF TGTGCCAGTAGTGTAACCGGGACTAGCGTCACCGGGGAGCTGTTTTTT
17 TRBJ2-2 few NA TRBV4-1 CASSPRSGGLLGGELFF TGCGCCAGCAGCCCGCGTTCCGGGGGGCTCCTCGGCGGGGAGCTGTTTTTT
14 TRBJ1-1 NA TRBD1 TRBV20-1 CSARGRQGHTEAFF TGCAGTGCTAGGGGGAGACAGGGACACACTGAAGCTTTCTTT
15 TRBJ2-5 NA TRBD1 TRBV30 CAWNAGDRDQETQYF TGTGCCTGGAATGCAGGCGACAGGGACCAAGAGACCCAGTACTTC
14 TRBJ2-3 few TRBD2 TRBV10-3 CAIDPGGPADTQYF TGTGCCATCGACCCGGGGGGGCCTGCAGATACGCAGTATTTT
14 TRBJ2-2 many NA TRBV5-1 CASSPGSNTGELFF TGCGCCAGCAGTCCCGGATCGAACACCGGGGAGCTGTTTTTT
11 TRBJ2-7 NA NA TRBV5-1 CASSLDGAPSF TGCGCCAGCAGCTTGGATGGGGCCCCTTCTTTC
16 TRBJ2-3 once NA TRBV20-1 CSARGASRGVTDTQYF TGCAGTGCTAGAGGGGCGAGTAGGGGGGTCACAGATACGCAGTATTTT
15 TRBJ1-2 NA NA TRBV5-6 CASSYTSRVTWGYTF TGTGCCAGCAGCTACACCTCCAGGGTGACGTGGGGCTACACCTTC
12 TRBJ2-1 NA NA TRBV9 CASSPPVNEQFF TGTGCCAGCAGCCCCCCTGTAAATGAGCAGTTCTTC
15 TRBJ2-5 few TRBD1 TRBV24-1 CATSDLGTGQETQYF TGTGCCACCAGTGATTTGGGGACAGGACAAGAGACCCAGTACTTC
14 TRBJ1-6 NA TRBD1 TRBV4-1 CASSLGQDTSPLHF TGCGCCAGCAGCCTGGGACAGGATACTTCACCCCTCCACTTT
14 TRBJ1-2 few NA TRBV10-3 CAISGPGPNYGYTF TGTGCCATCAGTGGCCCAGGGCCCAACTATGGCTACACCTTC
13 TRBJ1-1 few NA TRBV5-5 CASSIQGGTEAFF TGTGCCAGCAGCATACAGGGAGGCACTGAAGCTTTCTTT
19 TRBJ2-7 few NA TRBV11-2 CASSLGGPGQTLSTYEQYF TGTGCCAGCAGCTTGGGCGGGCCGGGCCAGACCCTGTCAACCTACGAGCAGTACTTC
15 TRBJ2-2 few NA TRBV30 CACSFRTPYGGELFF TGTGCCTGCAGCTTCCGCACTCCCTACGGCGGGGAGCTGTTTTTT
18 TRBJ2-3 NA TRBD2 TRBV4-1 CASSQERSAGGPTDTQYF TGCGCCAGCAGCCAAGAGAGGTCGGCGGGGGGACCCACAGATACGCAGTATTTT
13 TRBJ2-3 many NA TRBV20-1 CSATGTSTDTQYF TGCAGTGCTACCGGGACTAGCACAGATACGCAGTATTTT
18 TRBJ2-1 NA TRBD2 TRBV20-1 CSARGLAGGEATYNEQFF TGCAGTGCTAGAGGACTAGCGGGAGGGGAGGCAACCTACAATGAGCAGTTCTTC
16 TRBJ2-2 NA NA TRBV5-1 CASSLVQRPNTGELFF TGCGCCAGCAGCTTGGTTCAGAGACCGAACACCGGGGAGCTGTTTTTT
19 TRBJ2-1 few TRBD2 TRBV11-1 CASIPAVAAGGRTYNEQFF TGTGCCAGCATCCCCGCCGTCGCAGCGGGAGGACGAACCTACAATGAGCAGTTCTTC
14 TRBJ1-1 NA NA TRBV20-1 CSASSLPRNTEAFF TGCAGTGCTAGTAGTCTGCCCAGGAACACTGAAGCTTTCTTT
13 TRBJ2-7 NA TRBD1 TRBV29-1 CSVTGQGTYEQYF TGCAGCGTGACGGGACAGGGGACCTACGAGCAGTACTTC
15 TRBJ1-4 NA NA TRBV3-1 CASSQDMGIGEKLFF TGTGCCAGCAGCCAAGACATGGGGATAGGAGAAAAACTGTTTTTT
15 TRBJ2-7 few NA TRBV5-1 CASSLRQAFPYEQYF TGCGCCAGCAGCTTGAGACAGGCTTTCCCCTACGAGCAGTACTTC
14 TRBJ2-2 few TRBD1 TRBV29-1 CSVLPGQATGELFF TGCAGCGTCCTTCCGGGACAGGCCACCGGGGAGCTGTTTTTT